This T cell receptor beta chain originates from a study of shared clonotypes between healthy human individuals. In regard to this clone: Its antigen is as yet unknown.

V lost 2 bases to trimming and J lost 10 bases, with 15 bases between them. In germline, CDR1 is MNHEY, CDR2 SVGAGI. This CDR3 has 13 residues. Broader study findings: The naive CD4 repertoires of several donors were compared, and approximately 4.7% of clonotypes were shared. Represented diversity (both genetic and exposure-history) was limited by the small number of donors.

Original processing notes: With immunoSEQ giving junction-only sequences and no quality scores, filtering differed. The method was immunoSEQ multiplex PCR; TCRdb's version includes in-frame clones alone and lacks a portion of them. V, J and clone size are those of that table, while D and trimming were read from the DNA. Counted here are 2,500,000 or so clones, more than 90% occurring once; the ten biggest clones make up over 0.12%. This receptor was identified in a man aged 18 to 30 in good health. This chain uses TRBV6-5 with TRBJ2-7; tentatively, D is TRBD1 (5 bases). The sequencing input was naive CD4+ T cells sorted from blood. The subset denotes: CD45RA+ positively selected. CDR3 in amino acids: CASSYGALGVQYF. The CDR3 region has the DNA TGTGCCAGCAGTTACGGGGCCTTAGGGGTACAGTACTTC.